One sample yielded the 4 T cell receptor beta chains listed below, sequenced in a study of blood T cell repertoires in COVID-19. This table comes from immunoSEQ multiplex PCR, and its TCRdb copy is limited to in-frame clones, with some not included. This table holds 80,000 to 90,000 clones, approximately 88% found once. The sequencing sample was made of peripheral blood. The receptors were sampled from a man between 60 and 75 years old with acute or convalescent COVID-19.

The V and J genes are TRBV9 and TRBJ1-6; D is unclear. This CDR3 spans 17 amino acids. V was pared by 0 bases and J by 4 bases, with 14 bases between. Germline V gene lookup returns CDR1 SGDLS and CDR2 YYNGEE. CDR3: CASSVAQVEGYNSPLHF. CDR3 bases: TGTGCCAGCAGCGTAGCCCAGGTGGAGGGATATAATTCACCCCTCCACTTT.

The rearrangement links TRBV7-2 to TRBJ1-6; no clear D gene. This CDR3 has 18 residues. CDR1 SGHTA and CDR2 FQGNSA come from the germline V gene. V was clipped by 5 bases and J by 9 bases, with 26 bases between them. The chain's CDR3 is CASSLGRAEVHLISPLHF. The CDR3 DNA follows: TGTGCCAGCAGCCTAGGGAGGGCGGAGGTTCATCTAATTTCACCCCTCCACTTT.

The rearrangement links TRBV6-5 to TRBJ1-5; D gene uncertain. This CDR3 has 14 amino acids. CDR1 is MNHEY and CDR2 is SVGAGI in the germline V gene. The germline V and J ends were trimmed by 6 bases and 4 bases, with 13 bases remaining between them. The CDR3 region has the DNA TGTGCCAGCAGCCGCGATCATAGAAATCAGCCCCAGCATTTT. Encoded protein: CASSRDHRNQPQHF.

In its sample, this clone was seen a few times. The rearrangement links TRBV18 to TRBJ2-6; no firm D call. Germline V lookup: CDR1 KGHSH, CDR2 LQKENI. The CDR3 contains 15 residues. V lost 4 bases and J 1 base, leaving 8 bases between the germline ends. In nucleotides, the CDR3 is TGTGCCAGCTCACTTGCGGTGTCTGGGGCCAACGTCCTGACTTTC. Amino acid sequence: CASSLAVSGANVLTF.